These 8 T cell receptor beta chains share one sample of origin, sequenced in a study of beta chain features in type 1 diabetes. Reverse transcribing all isolated RNA meant expressed TCRB transcripts were sequenced. Using immunoSEQ multiplex PCR, the repertoire was profiled, and TCRdb retains in-frame clones only, with some absent. The sample has more than 85,000 clones, 40% seen once. The sequenced sample was stem cell memory CD4+ T cells from blood. Receptors originate from a woman aged 18 to 35 in good health.

The chain combines TRBV5-1 with TRBJ1-5; tentatively, D is TRBD1 (5 bases). Germline CDR1 reads SGHRS; CDR2 reads YFSETQ. V dropped 4 bases and J dropped 2 bases, with 13 bases sitting between them. The CDR3 extends over 15 amino acids. CDR3 nucleotides: TGCGCCAGCAGCCCGGCTGGGGGGGGCAATCAGCCCCAGCATTTT. Translated: CASSPAGGGNQPQHF.

A few counts support this clone. The V call is TRBV18, the J call TRBJ2-4; 11 positions match TRBD1. CDR1 is KGHSH, CDR2 LQKENI, per germline. The V gene end was trimmed by 2 bases and the J gene end by 5 bases; junction bases not matched to a gene: 5. CDR3 length: 16 residues. The chain's CDR3 is CASSPWDRGGQNIQYF. DNA of the CDR3: TGTGCCAGCTCACCATGGGACAGGGGGGGCCAAAACATTCAGTACTTC.

About this clone itself: Distinct nucleotide sequences in the sample also encode this CDR3. The chain has TRBV13 and TRBJ2-3, with 7 bases that match TRBD2. Per germline, CDR1 PRHDT and CDR2 FYEKMQ (reference sequence). The CDR3 has 14 residues. V dropped 5 bases and J dropped 6; count of bases not matched to a gene: 8. In nucleotides, the CDR3 is TGTGCCAGCAGCCCGCGGGGGAAGACGGATACGCAGTATTTT. Translated: CASSPRGKTDTQYF.

The CDR3 DNA reads TGTGCCAGCAGTTACAGACAGGGAATCACTGAAGCTTTCTTT. Translated, it gives CASSYRQGITEAFF. V usage is TRBV6-5 and J usage is TRBJ1-1; 7 nucleotides agree with TRBD1. Germline assignment: CDR1 MNHEY and CDR2 SVGAGI. This CDR3 has 14 residues. The V gene end was trimmed by 2 bases and the J gene end by 4 bases; junction bases not matched to a gene: 4.

This clone was found a few times. The chain combines TRBV7-2 with TRBJ1-5; TRBD1 aligns across 7 bases. Germline values: CDR1 SGHTA, CDR2 FQGNSA. J was trimmed by 1 base and V by 5 bases; bases with no gene match: 5. The CDR3 has 15 amino acids. CDR3 in amino acids: CASSPTGKSNQPQHF. CDR3 bases: TGTGCCAGCAGCCCGACAGGGAAAAGCAATCAGCCCCAGCATTTT.

The chain joins TRBV6-5 to TRBJ1-5; tentatively, D is TRBD1 (6 bases). The V gene's germline CDR1 is MNHEY and CDR2 SVGAGI. The V end was cut by 6 bases, the J end by 11 bases, with 14 bases between. This CDR3 is 12 amino acids long. The CDR3 region has the DNA TGTGCCAGCAGAACCAGGGGTTCGGCCCAGCATTTT. It translates to CASRTRGSAQHF.

J is TRBJ2-2 and V is TRBV4-1; 14 bases are shared with TRBD2. The V gene end was trimmed by 1 base and the J gene end by 5 bases; junction bases not matched to a gene: 12. Germline lookup yields CDR1 MGHRA and CDR2 YSYEKL. The CDR3 contains 20 residues. CDR3: CASSQVWGTSGRGRTGELFF. The CDR3 nucleotides read TGCGCCAGCAGCCAAGTTTGGGGGACTAGCGGGAGAGGCCGAACCGGGGAGCTGTTTTTT.

This clone occurred a few times. V usage is TRBV7-9 and J usage is TRBJ2-2, with 8 nucleotides matching TRBD2. The V gene's germline CDR1 is SEHNR and CDR2 FQNEAQ (reference sequence). The CDR3 sequence is 17 residues long. The junction had 10 bases not matched to a gene; V was cut back by 3 bases and J by 4 bases. The chain's CDR3 is CASSLAHQRESTGELFF. The DNA of the CDR3 is TGTGCCAGCAGCTTGGCCCACCAGCGGGAGTCCACCGGGGAGCTGTTTTTT.